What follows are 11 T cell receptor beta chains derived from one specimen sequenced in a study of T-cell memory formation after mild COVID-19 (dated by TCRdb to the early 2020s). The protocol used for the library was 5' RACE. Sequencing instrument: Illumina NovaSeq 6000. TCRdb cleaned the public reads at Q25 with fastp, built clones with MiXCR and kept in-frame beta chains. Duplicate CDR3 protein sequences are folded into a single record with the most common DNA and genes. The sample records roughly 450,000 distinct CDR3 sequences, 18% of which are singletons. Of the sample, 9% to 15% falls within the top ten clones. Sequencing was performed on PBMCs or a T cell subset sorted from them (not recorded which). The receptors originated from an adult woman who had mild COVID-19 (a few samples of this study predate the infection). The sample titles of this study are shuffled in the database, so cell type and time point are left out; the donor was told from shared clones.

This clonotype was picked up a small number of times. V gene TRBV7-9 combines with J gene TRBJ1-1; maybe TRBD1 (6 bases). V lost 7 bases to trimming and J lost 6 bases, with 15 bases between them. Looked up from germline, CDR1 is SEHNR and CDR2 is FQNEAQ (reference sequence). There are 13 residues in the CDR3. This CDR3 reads CASTAAPGAEAFF. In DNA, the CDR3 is TGTGCCAGCACTGCGGCCCCAGGGGCTGAAGCTTTCTTT.

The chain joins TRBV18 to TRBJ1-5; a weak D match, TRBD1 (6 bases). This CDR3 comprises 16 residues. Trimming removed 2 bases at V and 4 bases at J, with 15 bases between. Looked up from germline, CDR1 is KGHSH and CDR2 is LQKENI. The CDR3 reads CASSPRDTSTNQPQHF. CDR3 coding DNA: TGTGCCAGCTCACCAAGGGACACCTCGACGAATCAGCCCCAGCATTTT.

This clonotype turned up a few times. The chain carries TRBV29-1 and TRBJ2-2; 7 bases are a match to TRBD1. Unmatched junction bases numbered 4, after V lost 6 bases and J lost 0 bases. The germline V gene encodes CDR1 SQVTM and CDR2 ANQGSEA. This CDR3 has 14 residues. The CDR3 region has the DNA TGCAGCGTCGACGACAGGGCGAACACCGGGGAGCTGTTTTTT. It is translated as CSVDDRANTGELFF.

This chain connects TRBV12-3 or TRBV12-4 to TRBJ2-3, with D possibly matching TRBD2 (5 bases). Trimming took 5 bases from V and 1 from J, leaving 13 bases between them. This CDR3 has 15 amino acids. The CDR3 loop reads CASSKVGKGTDTQYF. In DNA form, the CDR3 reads TGTGCCAGCAGTAAGGTCGGGAAGGGCACAGATACGCAGTATTTT.

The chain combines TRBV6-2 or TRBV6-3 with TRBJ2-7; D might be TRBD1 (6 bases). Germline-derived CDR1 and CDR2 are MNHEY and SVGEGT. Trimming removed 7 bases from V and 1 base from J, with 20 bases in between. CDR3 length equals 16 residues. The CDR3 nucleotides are TGTGCCAGCACAGTCCTCGGACAGCTAGGATCCTACGAGCAGTACTTC. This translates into CASTVLGQLGSYEQYF.

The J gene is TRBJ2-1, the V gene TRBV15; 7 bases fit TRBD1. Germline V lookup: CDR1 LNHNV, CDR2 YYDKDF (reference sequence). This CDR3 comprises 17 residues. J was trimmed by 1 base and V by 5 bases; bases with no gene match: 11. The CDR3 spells CATSPTGRQGSYNEQFF. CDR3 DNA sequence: TGTGCCACCAGCCCCACCGGGCGACAGGGATCCTACAATGAGCAGTTCTTC.

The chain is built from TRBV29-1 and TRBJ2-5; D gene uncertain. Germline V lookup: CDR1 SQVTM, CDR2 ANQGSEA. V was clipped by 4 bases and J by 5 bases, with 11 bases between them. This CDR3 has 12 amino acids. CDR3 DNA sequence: TGCAGCGTTGGGGCCTCTGGGGAGACCCAGTACTTC. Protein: CSVGASGETQYF.

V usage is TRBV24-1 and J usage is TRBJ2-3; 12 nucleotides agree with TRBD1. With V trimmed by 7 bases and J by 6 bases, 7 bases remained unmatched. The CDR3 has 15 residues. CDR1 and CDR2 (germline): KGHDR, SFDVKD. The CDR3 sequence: CATSEGTGGGDTQYF. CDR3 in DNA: TGTGCCACCAGCGAAGGGACAGGGGGCGGTGATACGCAGTATTTT.

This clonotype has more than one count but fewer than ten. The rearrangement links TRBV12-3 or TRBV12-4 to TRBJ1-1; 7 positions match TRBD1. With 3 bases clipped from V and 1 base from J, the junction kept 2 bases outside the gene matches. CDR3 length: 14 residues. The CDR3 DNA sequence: TGTGCCAGCAGTTTTGAGGGGGCGAACACTGAAGCTTTCTTT. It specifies CASSFEGANTEAFF.

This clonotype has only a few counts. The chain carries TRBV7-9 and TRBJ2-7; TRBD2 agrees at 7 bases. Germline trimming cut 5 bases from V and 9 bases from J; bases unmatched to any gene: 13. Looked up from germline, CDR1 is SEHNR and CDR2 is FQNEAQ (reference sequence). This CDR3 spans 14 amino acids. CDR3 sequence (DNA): TGTGCCAGCAGCAAAACTGACAGCCCTAGCGGGCAGTACTTC. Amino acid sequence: CASSKTDSPSGQYF.

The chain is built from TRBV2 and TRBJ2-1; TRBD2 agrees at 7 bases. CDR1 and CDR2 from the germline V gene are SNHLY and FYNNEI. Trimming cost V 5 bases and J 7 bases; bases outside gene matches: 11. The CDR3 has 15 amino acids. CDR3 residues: CASSPERGGRNEQFF. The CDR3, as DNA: TGTGCCAGCAGTCCTGAGCGGGGAGGAAGGAATGAGCAGTTCTTC.